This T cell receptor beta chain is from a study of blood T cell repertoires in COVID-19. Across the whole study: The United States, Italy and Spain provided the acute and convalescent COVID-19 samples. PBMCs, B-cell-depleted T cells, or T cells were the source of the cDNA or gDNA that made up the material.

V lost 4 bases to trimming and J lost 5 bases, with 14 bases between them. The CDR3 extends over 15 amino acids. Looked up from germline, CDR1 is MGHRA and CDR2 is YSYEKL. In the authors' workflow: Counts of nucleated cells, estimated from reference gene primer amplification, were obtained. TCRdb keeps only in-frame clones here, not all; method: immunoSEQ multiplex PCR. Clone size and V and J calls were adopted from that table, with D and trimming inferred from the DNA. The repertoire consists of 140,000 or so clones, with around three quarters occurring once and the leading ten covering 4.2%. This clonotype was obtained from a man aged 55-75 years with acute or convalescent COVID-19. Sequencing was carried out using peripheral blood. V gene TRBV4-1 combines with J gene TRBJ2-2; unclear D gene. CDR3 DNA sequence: TGCGCCAGCAGCCCCCGTACCGCCGGGACCGGGGAGCTGTTTTTT. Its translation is CASSPRTAGTGELFF.